This T cell receptor (beta chain) was identified during a study of cytomegalovirus exposure and HLA in healthy donors. Background on the study: As an earlier analysis found, some 180 million T cells yielded some 120 million unique TCR beta sequences. Most donors, about 82% of 398 genotyped, fell in the Caucasian-associated ancestry cluster. Study observations and caveats: What a later analysis reportedly showed was that an Asian-associated ancestry cluster had fewer N-insertions than the roughly 700-donor mean.

The primer mix had 60 Vbeta and 13 Jbeta primers. Profiled with immunoSEQ multiplex PCR; TCRdb holds only in-frame clones, not every one. The table lists approximately 100,000 clones, around 66% of them singletons, with 3.9% in the top ten. Per germline, CDR1 MNHNS and CDR2 SASEGT. CDR3 size: 14 residues. The trim removed 4 bases at V and 7 bases at J, leaving 8 bases unmatched. A word on this clone: What it binds is not known.

The sequencing input was PBMCs. This receptor was obtained from a man aged 25 to 45 in good health and CMV-seronegative. V usage is TRBV6-1 and J usage is TRBJ2-7; TRBD1 matches at 9 bases. The CDR3 region has the DNA TGTGCCAGCAGTGCCCGGGACAGGGAACGGGAGCAGTACTTC. As protein: CASSARDREREQYF.